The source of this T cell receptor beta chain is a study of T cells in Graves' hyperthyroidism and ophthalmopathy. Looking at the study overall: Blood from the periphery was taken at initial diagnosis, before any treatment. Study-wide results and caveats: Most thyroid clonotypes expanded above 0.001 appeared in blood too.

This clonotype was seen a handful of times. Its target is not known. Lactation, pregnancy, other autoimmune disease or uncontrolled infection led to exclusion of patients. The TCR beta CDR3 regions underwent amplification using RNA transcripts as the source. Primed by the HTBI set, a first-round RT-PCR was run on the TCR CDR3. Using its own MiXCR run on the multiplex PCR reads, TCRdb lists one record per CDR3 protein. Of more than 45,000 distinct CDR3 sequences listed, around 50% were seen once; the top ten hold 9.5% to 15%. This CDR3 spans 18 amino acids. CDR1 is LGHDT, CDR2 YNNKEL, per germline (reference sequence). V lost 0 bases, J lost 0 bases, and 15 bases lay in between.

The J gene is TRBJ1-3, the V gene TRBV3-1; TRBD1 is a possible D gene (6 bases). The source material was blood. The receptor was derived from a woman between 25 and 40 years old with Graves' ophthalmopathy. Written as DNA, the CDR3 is TGTGCCAGCAGCCAAGAGGGGGCGGGCGGCTACTCTGGAAACACCATATATTTT. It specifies CASSQEGAGGYSGNTIYF.